Sequencing of this T cell receptor beta chain was carried out in a study of T cells in Graves' hyperthyroidism and ophthalmopathy. It was RNA transcripts that yielded the amplified TCR beta CDR3 regions. First-round RT-PCR with HTBI primers amplified the TCR CDR3 region. TCRdb recomputed calls from the multiplex PCR reads with MiXCR, one row per CDR3 protein. The data contain 470,000 or so distinct CDR3 sequences, under 25% of them singletons. Stable Graves' hyperthyroidism meant no ophthalmopathy progression within 18 months. Each diagnosis was grounded in clinical symptoms, serum thyroxine and TRAb, thyroid ultrasound, and orbital computed tomography. The V segment lost 7 bases and the J segment 5 bases; nucleotides outside the gene matches: 13. Looked up from germline, CDR1 is MNHEY and CDR2 is SVGEGT. The CDR3 sequence is 15 residues long. This clonotype was seen ten or more times.

The material sequenced was blood. The rearrangement links TRBV6-2 or TRBV6-3 to TRBJ2-5, with 7 nucleotides matching TRBD2. The TCR sequence derives from a man between 18 and 35 years old with Graves' hyperthyroidism. The CDR3 loop reads CASTTGGFYVETQYF. In DNA form, the CDR3 reads TGTGCCAGCACCACCGGGGGGTTCTACGTTGAGACCCAGTACTTC.